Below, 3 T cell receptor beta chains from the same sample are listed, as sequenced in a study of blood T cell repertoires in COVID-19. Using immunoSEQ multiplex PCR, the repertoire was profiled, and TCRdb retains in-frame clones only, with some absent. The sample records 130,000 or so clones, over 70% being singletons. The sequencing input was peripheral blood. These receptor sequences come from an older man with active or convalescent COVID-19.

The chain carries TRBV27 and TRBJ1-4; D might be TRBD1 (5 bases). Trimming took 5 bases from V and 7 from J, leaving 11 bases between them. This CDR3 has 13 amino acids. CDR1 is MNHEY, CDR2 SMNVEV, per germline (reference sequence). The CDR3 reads CASSKQGAEKLFF. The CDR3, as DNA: TGTGCCAGCAGTAAGCAGGGCGCTGAAAAACTGTTTTTT.

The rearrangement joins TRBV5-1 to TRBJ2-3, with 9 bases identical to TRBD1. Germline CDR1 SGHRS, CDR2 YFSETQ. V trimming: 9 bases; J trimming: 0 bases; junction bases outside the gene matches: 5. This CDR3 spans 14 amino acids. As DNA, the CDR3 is TGCGCCACCCGGACAGGGGCTAGCACAGATACGCAGTATTTT. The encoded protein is CATRTGASTDTQYF.

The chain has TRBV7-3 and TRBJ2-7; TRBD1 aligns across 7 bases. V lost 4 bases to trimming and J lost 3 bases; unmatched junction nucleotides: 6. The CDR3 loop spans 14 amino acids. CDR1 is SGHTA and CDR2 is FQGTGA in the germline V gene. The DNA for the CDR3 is TGTGCCAGCAGCTCCTGGGACAGTAACTACGAGCAGTACTTC. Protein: CASSSWDSNYEQYF. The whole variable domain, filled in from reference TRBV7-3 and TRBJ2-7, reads GAGVSQTPSNKVTEKGKYVELRCDPISGHTALYWYRQSLGQGPEFLIYFQGTGAADDSGLPNDRFFAVRPEGSVSTLKIQRTERGDSAVYLCASSSWDSNYEQYFGPGTRLTVT.